This TCR beta chain was retrieved from a study of cytomegalovirus exposure and HLA in healthy donors. General study results and limits: Exclusion as indistinguishable affected some V segments, including TRBV6-2 and TRBV6-3. Later work showed greater clonal expansion in HLA-associated TCR beta chains than in equally common others. In a later analysis, most CMV-associated TCR beta chains appeared HLA-restricted.

The primer mix had 60 Vbeta and 13 Jbeta primers. Sequencing was performed with immunoSEQ multiplex PCR; in TCRdb, only in-frame clones are kept and a portion is missing. Of some 150,000 clones listed, 60% to 80% are singletons. In regard to this clone: The antigen is unknown.

CDR1 SGHRS and CDR2 YFSETQ come from the germline V gene. The ends were cut back, 0 bases at V and 5 bases at J, with 6 bases in the middle. The length of the CDR3 is 13 residues. Sequencing was done on a sample of PBMCs. J is TRBJ2-1 and V is TRBV5-1; D is unresolved. This TCR was recovered from a male donor in good health and CMV-seronegative. In DNA, the CDR3 is TGCGCCAGCAGCTTGGTCCCGGACAATGAGCAGTTCTTC. It codes for CASSLVPDNEQFF.